The present T cell receptor beta chain was sequenced within a study of blood T cell repertoires in COVID-19. Study at large: The United States, Italy and Spain provided the acute and convalescent COVID-19 samples. T cells, B-cell-depleted T cells, or PBMCs provided the cDNA or gDNA that served as material.

V lost 5 bases and J lost 3; bases outside the gene matches: 4. The CDR3 is made up of 14 amino acids. From germline, CDR1 is LNHDA and CDR2 SQIVND (reference sequence). Using immunoSEQ multiplex PCR, the repertoire was profiled, and TCRdb retains in-frame clones only, with some absent. Among roughly 230,000 clones listed, about 83% were seen once. Source material: peripheral blood. The chain combines TRBV19 with TRBJ1-3; 7 bases fit TRBD1. This receptor was obtained from a woman aged 45 to 65 with acute or convalescent COVID-19. The CDR3 here is CASSHTGDGNTIYF. The CDR3 DNA reads TGTGCCAGTAGTCATACAGGGGATGGAAACACCATATATTTT.